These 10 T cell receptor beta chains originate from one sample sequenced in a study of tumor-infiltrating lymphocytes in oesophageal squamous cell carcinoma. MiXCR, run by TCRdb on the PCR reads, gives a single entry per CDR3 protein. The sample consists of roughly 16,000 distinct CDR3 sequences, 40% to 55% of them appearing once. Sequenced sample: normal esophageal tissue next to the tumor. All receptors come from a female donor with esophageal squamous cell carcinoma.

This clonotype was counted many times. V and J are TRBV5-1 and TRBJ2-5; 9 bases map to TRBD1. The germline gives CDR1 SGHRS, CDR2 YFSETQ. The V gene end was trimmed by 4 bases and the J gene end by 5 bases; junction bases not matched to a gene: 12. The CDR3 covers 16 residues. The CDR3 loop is CASSPGQGRALETQYF. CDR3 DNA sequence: TGCGCCAGCAGCCCCGGACAGGGGAGAGCGTTGGAGACCCAGTACTTC.

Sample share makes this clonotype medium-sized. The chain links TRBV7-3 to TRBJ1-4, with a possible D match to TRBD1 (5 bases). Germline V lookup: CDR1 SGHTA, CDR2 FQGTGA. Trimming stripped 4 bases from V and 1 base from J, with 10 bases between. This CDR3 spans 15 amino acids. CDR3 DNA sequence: TGTGCCAGCAGCTCCCAGGGTGGAACTAATGAAAAACTGTTTTTT. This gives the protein CASSSQGGTNEKLFF.

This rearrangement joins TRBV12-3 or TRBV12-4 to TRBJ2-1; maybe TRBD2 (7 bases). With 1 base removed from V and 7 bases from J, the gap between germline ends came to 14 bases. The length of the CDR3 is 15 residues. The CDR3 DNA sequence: TGTGCCAGCAGTTTAGAGGGGGGGGCAAGGAATGAGCAGTTCTTC. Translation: CASSLEGGARNEQFF.

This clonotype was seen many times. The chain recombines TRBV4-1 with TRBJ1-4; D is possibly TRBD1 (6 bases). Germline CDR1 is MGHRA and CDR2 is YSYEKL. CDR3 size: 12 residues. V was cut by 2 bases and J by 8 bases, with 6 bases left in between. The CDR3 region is CASSQQGEKLFF. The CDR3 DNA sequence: TGCGCCAGCAGCCAACAGGGGGAAAAACTGTTTTTT.

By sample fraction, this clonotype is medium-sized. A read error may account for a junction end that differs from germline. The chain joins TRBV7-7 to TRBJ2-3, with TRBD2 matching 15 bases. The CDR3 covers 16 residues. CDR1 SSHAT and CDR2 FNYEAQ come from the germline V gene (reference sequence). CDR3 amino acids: CASSLGTSGRTDTQYF. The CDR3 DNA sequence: TGTGCTAGCAGCTTAGGGACTAGCGGGAGGACAGATACGCAGTATTTT.

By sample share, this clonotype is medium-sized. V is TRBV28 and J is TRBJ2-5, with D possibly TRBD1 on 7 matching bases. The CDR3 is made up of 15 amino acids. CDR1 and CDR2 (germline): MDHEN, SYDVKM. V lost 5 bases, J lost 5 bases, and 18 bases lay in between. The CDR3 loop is CASSQGQVGRETQYF. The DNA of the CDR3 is TGTGCCAGCAGTCAAGGACAGGTGGGGAGGGAGACCCAGTACTTC.

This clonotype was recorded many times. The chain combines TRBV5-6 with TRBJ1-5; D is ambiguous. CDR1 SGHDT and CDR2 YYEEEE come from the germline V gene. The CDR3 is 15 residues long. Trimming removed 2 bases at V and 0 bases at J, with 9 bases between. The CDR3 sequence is CASSFGGLSNQPQHF. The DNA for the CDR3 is TGTGCCAGCAGCTTTGGTGGCCTTAGCAATCAGCCCCAGCATTTT. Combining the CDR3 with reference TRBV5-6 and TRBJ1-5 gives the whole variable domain DAGVTQSPTHLIKTRGQQVTLRCSPKSGHDTVSWYQQALGQGPQFIFQYYEEEERQRGNFPDRFSGHQFPNYSSELNVNALLLGDSALYLCASSFGGLSNQPQHFGDGTRLSIL.

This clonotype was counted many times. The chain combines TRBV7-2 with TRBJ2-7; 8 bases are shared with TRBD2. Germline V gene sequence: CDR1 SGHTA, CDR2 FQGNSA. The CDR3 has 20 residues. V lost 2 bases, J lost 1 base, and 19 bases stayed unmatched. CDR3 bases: TGTGCCAGCAGCTTACGTGCCCTCGGGGGGGCGAACTCCGGGTCCTACGAGCAGTACTTC. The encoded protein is CASSLRALGGANSGSYEQYF. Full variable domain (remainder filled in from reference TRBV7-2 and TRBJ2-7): GAGVSQSPSNKVTEKGKDVELRCDPISGHTALYWYRQSLGQGLEFLIYFQGNSAPDKSGLPSDRFSAERTGGSVSTLTIQRTQQEDSAVYLCASSLRALGGANSGSYEQYFGPGTRLTVT.

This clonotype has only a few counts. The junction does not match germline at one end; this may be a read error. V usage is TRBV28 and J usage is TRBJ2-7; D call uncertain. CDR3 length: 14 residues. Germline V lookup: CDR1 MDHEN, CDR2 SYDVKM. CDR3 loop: CASTEGSYNSPLHF. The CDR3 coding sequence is TGTGCCAGCACGGAAGGCTCCTATAATTCACCCCTCCACTTC.

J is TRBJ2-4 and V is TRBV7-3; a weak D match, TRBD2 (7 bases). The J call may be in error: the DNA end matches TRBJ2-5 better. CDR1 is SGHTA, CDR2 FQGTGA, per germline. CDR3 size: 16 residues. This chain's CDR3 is CASSPPWGGPQETQYF. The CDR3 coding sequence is TGTGCCAGCAGCCCTCCCTGGGGGGGCCCTCAGGAGACCCAGTACTTC.